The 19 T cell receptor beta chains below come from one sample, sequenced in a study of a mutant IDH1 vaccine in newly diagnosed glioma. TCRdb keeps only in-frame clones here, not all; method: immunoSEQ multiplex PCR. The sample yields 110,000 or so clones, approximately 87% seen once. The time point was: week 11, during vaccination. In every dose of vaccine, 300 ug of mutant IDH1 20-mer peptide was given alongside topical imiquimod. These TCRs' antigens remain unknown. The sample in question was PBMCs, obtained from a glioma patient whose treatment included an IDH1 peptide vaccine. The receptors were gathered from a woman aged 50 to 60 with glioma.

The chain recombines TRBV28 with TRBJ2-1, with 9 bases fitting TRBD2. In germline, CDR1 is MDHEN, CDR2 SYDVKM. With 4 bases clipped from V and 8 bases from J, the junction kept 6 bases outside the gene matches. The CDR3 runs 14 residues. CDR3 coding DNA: TGTGCCAGCAGTTCCCCCCTAGCGGGACATGAGCAGTTCTTC. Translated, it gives CASSSPLAGHEQFF.

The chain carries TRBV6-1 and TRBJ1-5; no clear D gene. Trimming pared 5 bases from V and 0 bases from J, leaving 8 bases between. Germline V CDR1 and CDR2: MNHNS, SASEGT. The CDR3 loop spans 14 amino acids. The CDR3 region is CASSLGYSNQPQHF. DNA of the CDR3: TGTGCCAGCAGTTTGGGATATAGCAATCAGCCCCAGCATTTT.

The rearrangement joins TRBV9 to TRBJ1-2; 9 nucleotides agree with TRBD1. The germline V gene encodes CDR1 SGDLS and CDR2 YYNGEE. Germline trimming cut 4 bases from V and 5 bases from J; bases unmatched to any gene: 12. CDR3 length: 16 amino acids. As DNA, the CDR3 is TGTGCCAGCAGCCCCCGGGACAGGGCCCACCCTTATGGCTACACCTTC. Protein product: CASSPRDRAHPYGYTF.

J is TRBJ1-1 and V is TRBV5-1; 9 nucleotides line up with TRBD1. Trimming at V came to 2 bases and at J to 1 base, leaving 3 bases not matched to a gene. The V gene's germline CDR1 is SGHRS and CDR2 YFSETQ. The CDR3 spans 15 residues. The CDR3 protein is CASSLQGARNTEAFF. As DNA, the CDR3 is TGCGCCAGCAGCTTACAGGGGGCTAGGAACACTGAAGCTTTCTTT.

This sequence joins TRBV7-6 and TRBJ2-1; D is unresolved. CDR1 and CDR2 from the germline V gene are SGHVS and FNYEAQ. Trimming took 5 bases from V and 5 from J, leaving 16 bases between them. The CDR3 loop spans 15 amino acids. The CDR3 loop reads CASSADLPRNNEQFF. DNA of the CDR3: TGTGCCAGCAGCGCGGACCTGCCTCGGAACAATGAGCAGTTCTTC.

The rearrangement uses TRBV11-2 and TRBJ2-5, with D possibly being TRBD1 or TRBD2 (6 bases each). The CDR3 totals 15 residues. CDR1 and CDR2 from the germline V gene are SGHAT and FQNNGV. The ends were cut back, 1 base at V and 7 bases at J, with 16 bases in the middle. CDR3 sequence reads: CASSLAGGHPGTQYF. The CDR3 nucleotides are TGTGCCAGCAGCTTAGCCGGGGGACACCCAGGGACCCAGTACTTC.

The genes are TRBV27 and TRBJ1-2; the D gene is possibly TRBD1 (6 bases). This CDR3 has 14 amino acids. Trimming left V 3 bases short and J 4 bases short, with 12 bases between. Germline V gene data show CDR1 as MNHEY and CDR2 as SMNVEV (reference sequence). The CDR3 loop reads CASSFRPGAYGYTF. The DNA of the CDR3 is TGTGCCAGCAGTTTTCGGCCGGGGGCCTATGGCTACACCTTC.

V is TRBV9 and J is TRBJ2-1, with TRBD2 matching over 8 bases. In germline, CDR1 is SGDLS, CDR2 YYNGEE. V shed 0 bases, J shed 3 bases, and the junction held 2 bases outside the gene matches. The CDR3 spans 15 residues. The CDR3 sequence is CASSVAGGVYNEQFF. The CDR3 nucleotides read TGTGCCAGCAGCGTAGCGGGAGGGGTCTACAATGAGCAGTTCTTC.

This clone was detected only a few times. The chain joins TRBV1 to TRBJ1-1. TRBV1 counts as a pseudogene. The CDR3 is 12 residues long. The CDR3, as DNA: TGCACCAGCAGCCAAGCCGACACTGAAGCTTTCTTT. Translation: CTSSQADTEAFF.

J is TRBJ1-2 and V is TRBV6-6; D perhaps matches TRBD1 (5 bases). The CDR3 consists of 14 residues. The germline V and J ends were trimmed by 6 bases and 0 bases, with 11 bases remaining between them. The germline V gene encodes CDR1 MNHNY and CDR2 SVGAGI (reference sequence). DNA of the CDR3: TGTGCCAGCAGCCTCAGGGCTTCTAACTATGGCTACACCTTC. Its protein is CASSLRASNYGYTF.

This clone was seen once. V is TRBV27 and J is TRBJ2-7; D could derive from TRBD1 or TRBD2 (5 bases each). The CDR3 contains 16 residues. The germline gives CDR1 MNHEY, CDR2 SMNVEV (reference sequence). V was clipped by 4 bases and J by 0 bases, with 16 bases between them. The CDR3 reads CASSSRAGGGSYEQYF. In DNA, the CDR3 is TGTGCCAGCAGTTCTAGGGCGGGTGGGGGCTCCTACGAGCAGTACTTC.

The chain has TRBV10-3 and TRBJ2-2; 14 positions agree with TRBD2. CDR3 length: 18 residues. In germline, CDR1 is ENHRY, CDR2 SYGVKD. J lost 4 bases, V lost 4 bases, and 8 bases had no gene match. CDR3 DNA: TGTGCCATCAGTGCCCGACTAGCGGGAGGGCCGGCCACCGGGGAGCTGTTTTTT. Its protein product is CAISARLAGGPATGELFF.

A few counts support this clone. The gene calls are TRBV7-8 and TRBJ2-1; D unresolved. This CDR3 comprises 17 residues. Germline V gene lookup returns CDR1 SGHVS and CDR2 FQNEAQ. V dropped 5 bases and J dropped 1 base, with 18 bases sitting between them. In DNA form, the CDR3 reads TGTGCCAGCAGCCCCGGGTCTCGGGCCGAATCCTACAATGAGCAGTTCTTC. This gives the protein CASSPGSRAESYNEQFF. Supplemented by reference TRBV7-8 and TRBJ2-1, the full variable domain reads GAGVSQSPRYKVAKRGQDVALRCDPISGHVSLFWYQQALGQGPEFLTYFQNEAQLDKSGLPSDRFFAERPEGSVSTLKIQRTQQEDSAVYLCASSPGSRAESYNEQFFGPGTRLTVL.

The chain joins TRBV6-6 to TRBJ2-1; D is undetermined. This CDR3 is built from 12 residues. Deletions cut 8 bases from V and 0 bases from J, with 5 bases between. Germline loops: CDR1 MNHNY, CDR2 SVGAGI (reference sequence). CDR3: CASFISYNEQFF. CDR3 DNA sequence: TGTGCCAGCTTCATCTCCTACAATGAGCAGTTCTTC.

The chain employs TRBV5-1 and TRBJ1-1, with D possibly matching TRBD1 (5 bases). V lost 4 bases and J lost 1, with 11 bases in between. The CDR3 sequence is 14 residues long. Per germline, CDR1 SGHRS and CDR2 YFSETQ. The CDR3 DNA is TGCGCCAGCAGCCGAGGGGCGGGGAACACTGAAGCTTTCTTT. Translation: CASSRGAGNTEAFF.

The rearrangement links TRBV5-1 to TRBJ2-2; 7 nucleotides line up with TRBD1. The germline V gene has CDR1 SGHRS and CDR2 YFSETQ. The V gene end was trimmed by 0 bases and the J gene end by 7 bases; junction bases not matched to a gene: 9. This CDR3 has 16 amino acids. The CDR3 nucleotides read TGCGCCAGCAGCTTGGCCATGAGGGGGCGCGGCGGGGAGCTGTTTTTT. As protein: CASSLAMRGRGGELFF.

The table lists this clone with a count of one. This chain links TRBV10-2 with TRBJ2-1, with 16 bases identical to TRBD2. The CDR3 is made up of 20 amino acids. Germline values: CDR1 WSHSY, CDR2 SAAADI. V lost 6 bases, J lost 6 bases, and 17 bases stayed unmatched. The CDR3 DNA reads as TGCGCCAGCAGGGGATCGGGACTAGCGGGAGGGGGGGTGATGGGCAATGAGCAGTTCTTC. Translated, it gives CASRGSGLAGGGVMGNEQFF.

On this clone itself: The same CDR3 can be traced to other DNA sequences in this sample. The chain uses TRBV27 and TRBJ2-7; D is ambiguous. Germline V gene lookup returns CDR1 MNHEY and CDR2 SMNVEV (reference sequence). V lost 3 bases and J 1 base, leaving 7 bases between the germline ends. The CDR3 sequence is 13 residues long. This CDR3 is CASSFGRSYEQYF. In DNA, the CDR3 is TGTGCCAGCAGTTTCGGCCGATCCTACGAGCAGTACTTC.

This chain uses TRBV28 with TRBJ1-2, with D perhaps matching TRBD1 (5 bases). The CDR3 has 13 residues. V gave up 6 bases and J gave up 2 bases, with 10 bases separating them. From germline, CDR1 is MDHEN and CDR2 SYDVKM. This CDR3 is CASRLGGNYGYTF. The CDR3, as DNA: TGTGCCAGCAGGCTTGGGGGGAACTATGGCTACACCTTC.